This TCR beta chain came from a study of cytomegalovirus exposure and HLA in healthy donors. The PCR made use of 60 Vbeta and 13 Jbeta primers. In the original processing: There were about 80 million unique TCR beta chains by a later count, and approximately 11 million of them were shared. Profiling relied on immunoSEQ multiplex PCR, and the TCRdb table lists in-frame clones only, not all of them. The D gene and trimming were derived from the DNA, and the V and J assignments and clone size from that table. The sample includes some 110,000 clones, roughly 80% seen only once; the top ten take 6.9%. This clone was seen a handful of times. The antigen is undetermined. Findings of the study overall: A later look showed TCR association rates differing by HLA locus, highest for DRB1 and lowest for HLA-C. Follow-up analysis later connected one missense variant in DCLRE1C with trimming of TCR beta V- and J-genes. In a later analysis, at a false discovery rate of 0.05, roughly 16,000 TCR beta sequences matched HLA alleles.

The sequence was collected from a young man in good health and CMV-seropositive. Sequenced material: PBMCs.

CDR3 bases: TGTGCCAGCAGCTTAGCGCTAGCGGGGGCGTACAATGAGCAGTTCTTC. Translating gives CASSLALAGAYNEQFF. The V and J genes are TRBV7-9 and TRBJ2-1; TRBD2 aligns across 10 bases. The V segment lost 0 bases and the J segment 4 bases; nucleotides outside the gene matches: 3. The CDR3 is 16 amino acids. CDR1 is SEHNR and CDR2 is FQNEAQ in the germline V gene (reference sequence). The full variable domain, its missing parts supplied by reference TRBV7-9 and TRBJ2-1, is DTGVSQNPRHKITKRGQNVTFRCDPISEHNRLYWYRQTLGQGPEFLTYFQNEAQLEKSRLLSDRFSAERPKGSFSTLEIQRTEQGDSAMYLCASSLALAGAYNEQFFGPGTRLTVL.